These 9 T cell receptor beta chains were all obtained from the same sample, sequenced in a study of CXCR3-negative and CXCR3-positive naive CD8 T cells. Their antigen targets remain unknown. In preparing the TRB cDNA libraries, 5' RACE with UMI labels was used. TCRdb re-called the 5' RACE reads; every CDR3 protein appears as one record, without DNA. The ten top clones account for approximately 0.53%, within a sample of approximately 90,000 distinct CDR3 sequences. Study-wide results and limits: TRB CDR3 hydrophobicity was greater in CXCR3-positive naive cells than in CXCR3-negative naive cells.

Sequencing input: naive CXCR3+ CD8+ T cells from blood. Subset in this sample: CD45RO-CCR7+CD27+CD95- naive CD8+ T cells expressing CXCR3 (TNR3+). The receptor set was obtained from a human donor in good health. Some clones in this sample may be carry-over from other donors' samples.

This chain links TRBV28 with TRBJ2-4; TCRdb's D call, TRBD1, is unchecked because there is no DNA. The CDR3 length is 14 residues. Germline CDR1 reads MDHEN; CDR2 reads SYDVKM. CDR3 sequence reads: CASSRKQGMDIQYF.

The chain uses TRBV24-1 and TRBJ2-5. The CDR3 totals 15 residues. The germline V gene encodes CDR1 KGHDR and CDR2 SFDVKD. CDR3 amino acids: CATSDLIGGGETQYF.

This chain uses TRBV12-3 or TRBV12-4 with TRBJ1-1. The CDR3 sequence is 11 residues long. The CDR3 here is CATGVGTEAFF.

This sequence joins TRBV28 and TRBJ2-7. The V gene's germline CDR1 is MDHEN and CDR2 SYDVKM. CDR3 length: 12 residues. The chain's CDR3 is CASSFLSYEQYF.

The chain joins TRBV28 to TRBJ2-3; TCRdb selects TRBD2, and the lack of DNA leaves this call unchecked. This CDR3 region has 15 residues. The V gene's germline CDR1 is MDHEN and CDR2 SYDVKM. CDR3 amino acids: CASSLGGSWTDTQYF.

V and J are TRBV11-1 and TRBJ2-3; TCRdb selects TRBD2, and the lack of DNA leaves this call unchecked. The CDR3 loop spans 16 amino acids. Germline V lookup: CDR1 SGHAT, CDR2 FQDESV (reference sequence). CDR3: CASSLRTSGSTDTQYF.

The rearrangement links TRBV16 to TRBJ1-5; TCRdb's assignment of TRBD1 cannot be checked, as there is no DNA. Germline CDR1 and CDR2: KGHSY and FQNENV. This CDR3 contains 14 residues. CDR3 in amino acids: CASSRGTDNQPQHF.

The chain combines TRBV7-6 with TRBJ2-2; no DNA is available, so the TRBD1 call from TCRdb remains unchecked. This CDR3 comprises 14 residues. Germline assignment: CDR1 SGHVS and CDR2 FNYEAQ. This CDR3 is CASSLMGENGELFF.

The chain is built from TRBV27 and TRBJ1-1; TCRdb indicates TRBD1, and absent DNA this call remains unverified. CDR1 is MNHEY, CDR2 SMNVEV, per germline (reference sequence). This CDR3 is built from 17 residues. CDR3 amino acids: CASTTLRDRGLWTEAFF.